This TCR beta chain was identified in a study of radiation and T cells in renal cell carcinoma (dated by TCRdb to 2018 to 2020). Context from the whole study: The samples were obtained from a clinical trial, where primary renal cell carcinomas were treated with 15 Gy stereotactic body radiation therapy and then removed by nephrectomy 4 weeks afterward. Across all 50 or so samples, under 5,000,000 unique CDR3 nucleotide sequences, encoding roughly 2,600,000 unique CDR3 amino acid sequences, were identified. In total, almost 55 samples, comprising around 25 tumors and some 27 peripheral blood samples, were subjected to TCR beta sequencing. General findings and caveats noted by the study authors: Effects of radiation dose or scheduling on the TCR repertoire could not be addressed with the single-armed trial design. In blood, the top tumor clonotypes increased from baseline to 2 weeks after radiation and then shrank by 4 weeks, which suggests a temporary expansion of tumor-resident clones. Because pretreatment tumor biopsies were not available, the baseline intratumoral presence of clonotypes could not be determined. Dynamics of the blood repertoire were not tracked past 4 weeks after treatment.

TCR beta libraries were generated from genomic DNA with the immunoSEQ kit, following the manufacturer's recommendations. For library preparation, a first multiplex PCR was performed with proprietary primers, followed by a second PCR in which unique barcodes were added, and bead cleanups were performed after each round. Each sample batch included a kit-provided positive control reaction and a negative control reaction. The final libraries were assessed on an Agilent 4200 TapeStation D1000 ScreenTape, pooled by volume, and quantified by qPCR. An Illumina NextSeq500 fitted with a MidOutput 150-cycle cartridge performed the sequencing, running 156 Read1 cycles and 15 Index1 cycles with the kit's custom primers. The pooled library was loaded at roughly 1 pM, with an approximately 20% PhiX control spiked in. As for the original processing: The vendor-processed data were analyzed in R, and a clonotype was defined as all T cells that share the same CDR3 nucleotide sequence. For clone abundance analyses, frequencies were normalized to the 10,000 most abundant clones per sample. Public T cell clones, which averaged fewer than five per sample, were removed prior to analysis. An abundance difference of at least 32-fold between compartments was the criterion for calling clonotypes tumor-enriched or baseline blood-enriched. A beta-binomial differential abundance model was used to identify clonotypes that expanded or contracted between blood time points. Tumor-blood repertoire similarity was measured with the Baroni-Urbani and Buser coefficient, and groups were compared using two-tailed Wilcoxon tests in R. Drawn from immuneACCESS, this table holds only the in-frame rearrangements with V and J called that TCRdb kept. Clones are partly lost; checked studies trace under half to an unresolved V gene and leave the rest unexplained. V and J calls plus clone size are reproduced from that table; the DNA served to infer D and trimming. The sample table lists 70,000 to 80,000 clones, 80% to 90% of them with a count of one. Together, the top ten hold about 23% of the sample.

On this clone itself: The specificity of this receptor is unknown. No base quality values were provided; no much bigger clone lies one nucleotide off.

The CDR3, cysteine through phenylalanine, is 16 amino acids long. The CDR3 DNA has 48 bases and is translated from base 1. V has 4 bases trimmed and J has 2 bases trimmed; junction bases matching no gene number 7. The germline V gene encodes CDR1 MDHEN and CDR2 SYDVKM. The sample's time point label, in plain terms: blood 2 weeks post-SBRT. The label giving this sample's treatment or condition can be read as: 15 Gy SBRT to primary tumor, nephrectomy 4 weeks later. To follow tumor-enriched clonotypes, serial peripheral blood was collected from radiation-treated patients at baseline and at 2 weeks and 4 weeks after SBRT. Renal cell carcinoma with clear cell pathology was present in all patients. The QIAamp DNA Blood Mini Kit (Qiagen) was used to prepare genomic DNA for TCR sequencing. Only samples passing all quality control checks were included in the analyses.

Here the chain combines TRBV28 and TRBJ2-7; 11 bases in the junction line up with TRBD1. Specimen: blood, collected from a patient whose treatment included radiotherapy and nephrectomy. The source of this sequence is a woman between 45 and 65 years old with renal cell carcinoma. The nucleotide sequence reads as follows: TGTGCCAGCAGTTCCCTTGAGGGACAGGGGGCCTACGAGCAGTACTTC. This codes for CASSSLEGQGAYEQYF.